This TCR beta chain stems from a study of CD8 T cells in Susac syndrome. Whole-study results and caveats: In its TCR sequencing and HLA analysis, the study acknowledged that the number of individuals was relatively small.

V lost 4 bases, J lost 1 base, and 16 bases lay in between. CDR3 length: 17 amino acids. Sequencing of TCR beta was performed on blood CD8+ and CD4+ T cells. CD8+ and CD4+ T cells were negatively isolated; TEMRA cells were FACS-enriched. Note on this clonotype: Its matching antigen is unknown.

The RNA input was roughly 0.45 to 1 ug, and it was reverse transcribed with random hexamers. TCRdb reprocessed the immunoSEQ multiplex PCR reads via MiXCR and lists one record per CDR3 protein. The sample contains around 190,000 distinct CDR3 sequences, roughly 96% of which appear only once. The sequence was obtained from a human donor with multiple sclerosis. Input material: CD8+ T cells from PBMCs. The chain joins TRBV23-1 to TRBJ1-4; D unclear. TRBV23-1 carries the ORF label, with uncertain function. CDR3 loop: CASSPARRFLTNEKLFF. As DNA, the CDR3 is TGCGCCAGCAGTCCTGCCCGGAGATTCTTAACTAATGAAAAACTGTTTTTT.